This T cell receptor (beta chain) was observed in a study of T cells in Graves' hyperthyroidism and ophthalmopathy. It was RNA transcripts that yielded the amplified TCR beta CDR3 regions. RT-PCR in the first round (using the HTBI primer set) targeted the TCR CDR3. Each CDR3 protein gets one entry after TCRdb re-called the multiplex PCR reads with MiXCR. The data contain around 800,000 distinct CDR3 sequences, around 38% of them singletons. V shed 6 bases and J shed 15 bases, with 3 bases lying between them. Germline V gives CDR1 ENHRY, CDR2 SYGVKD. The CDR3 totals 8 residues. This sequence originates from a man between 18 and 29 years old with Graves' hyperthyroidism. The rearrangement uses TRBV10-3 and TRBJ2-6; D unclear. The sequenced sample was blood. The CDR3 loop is CAIRDLTF. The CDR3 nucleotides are TGTGCCATCAGAGACCTGACTTTC.